These 2 T cell receptor beta chains originate from one sample sequenced in a study of long-term antiretroviral therapy in people with HIV. They ran version v3.0 of the immunoSEQ assay at survey level. This table comes from immunoSEQ multiplex PCR, and its TCRdb copy is limited to in-frame clones, with some not included. The repertoire holds 20,000 to 25,000 clones, with around four fifths as singletons. Sequenced here: unsorted PBMCs, sampled 1.1 years before starting antiretroviral therapy. Receptors originate from a middle-aged woman with HIV.

This chain uses TRBV2 with TRBJ1-1, with 10 nucleotides matching TRBD1. The length of the CDR3 is 14 residues. In germline, CDR1 is SNHLY, CDR2 FYNNEI. The CDR3 sequence: CGGRTGGMNTEAFF. In nucleotides, the CDR3 is TGTGGGGGGAGGACAGGGGGGATGAACACTGAAGCTTTCTTT.

This clone was counted once. The J gene is TRBJ2-3, the V gene TRBV10-1; TRBD2 agrees at 7 bases. The V gene end was trimmed by 5 bases and the J gene end by 3 bases; junction bases not matched to a gene: 8. Germline lookup yields CDR1 WNHNN and CDR2 SYGVQD (reference sequence). CDR3 length: 15 amino acids. The CDR3 region has the DNA TGCGCCAGCAGTCGGGGCGGGAGCAATACAGATACGCAGTATTTT. Amino acids: CASSRGGSNTDTQYF.